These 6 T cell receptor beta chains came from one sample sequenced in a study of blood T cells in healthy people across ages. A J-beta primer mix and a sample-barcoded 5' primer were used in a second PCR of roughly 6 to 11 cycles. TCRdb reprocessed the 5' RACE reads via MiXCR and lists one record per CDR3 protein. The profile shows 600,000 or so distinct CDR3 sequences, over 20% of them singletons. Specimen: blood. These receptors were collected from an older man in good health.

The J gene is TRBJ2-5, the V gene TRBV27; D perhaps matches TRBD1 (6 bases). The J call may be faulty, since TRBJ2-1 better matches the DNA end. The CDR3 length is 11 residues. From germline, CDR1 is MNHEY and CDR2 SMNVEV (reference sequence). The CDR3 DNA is TGTGCCAGCAGTTACAGGGAAAGGCAGTTCTTC. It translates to CASSYRERQFF.

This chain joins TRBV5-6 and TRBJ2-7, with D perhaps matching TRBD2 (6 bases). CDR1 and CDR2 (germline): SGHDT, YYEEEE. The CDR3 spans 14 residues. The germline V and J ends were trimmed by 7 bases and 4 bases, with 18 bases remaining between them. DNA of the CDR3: TGTGCCAGCTCTAAATCCGGGAGTTCTTACGAGCAGTACTTC. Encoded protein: CASSKSGSSYEQYF.

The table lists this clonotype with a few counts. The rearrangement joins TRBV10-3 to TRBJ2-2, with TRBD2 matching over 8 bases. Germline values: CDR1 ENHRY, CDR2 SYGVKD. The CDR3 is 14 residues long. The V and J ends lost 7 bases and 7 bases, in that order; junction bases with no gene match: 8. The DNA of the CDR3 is TGTGCCATCAAGTCGGGAGGGCCCGGCGGGGAGCTGTTTTTT. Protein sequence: CAIKSGGPGGELFF.

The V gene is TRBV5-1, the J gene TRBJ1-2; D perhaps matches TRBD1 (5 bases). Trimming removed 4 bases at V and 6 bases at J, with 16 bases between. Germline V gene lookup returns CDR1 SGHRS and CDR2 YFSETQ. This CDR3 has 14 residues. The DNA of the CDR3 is TGCGCCAGCAGCCGGGCGAGGGGCATTGATGGCTACACCTTC. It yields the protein CASSRARGIDGYTF.

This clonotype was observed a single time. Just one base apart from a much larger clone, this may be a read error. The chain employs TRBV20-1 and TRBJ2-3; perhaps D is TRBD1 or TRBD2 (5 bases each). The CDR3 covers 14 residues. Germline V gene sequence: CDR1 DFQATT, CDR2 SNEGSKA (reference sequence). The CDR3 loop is CGARDPGLADTQYF. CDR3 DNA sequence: TGCGGTGCTAGGGACCCCGGACTGGCAGATACGCAGTATTTT.

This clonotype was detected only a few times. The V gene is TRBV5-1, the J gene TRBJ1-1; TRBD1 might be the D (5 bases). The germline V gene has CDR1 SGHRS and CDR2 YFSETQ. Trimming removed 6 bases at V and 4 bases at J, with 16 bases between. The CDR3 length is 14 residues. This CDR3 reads CASKPDSRGTEAFF. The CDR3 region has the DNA TGCGCCAGCAAACCTGACAGCCGTGGCACTGAAGCTTTCTTT.